The sequence of this TCR beta chain was determined in a study of T-cell reconstitution after alpha-beta-depleted transplantation in children. Study-wide points: The main origin of T-cell counts and diversity one year after transplant was newly produced T cells.

This clonotype was observed at least ten times. The antigen remains unidentified. V was cut by 6 bases and J by 2 bases, with 14 bases left in between. CDR3 length: 14 residues. The V gene's germline CDR1 is MDHEN and CDR2 SYDVKM. TCRbeta library preparation incorporated unique molecular identifiers. Each CDR3 protein is one row after TCRdb ran MiXCR on the PCR reads. The sample shows around 15,000 distinct CDR3 sequences, 4.5% to 6% of them seen only once. The sample consisted of PBMCs, taken before TCRalphabeta/CD19-depleted stem cell transplant. The TCR was taken from a boy younger than 18 with acute lymphoblastic leukemia, due to receive a stem cell transplant. The V and J genes are TRBV28 and TRBJ2-7, with a possible D match to TRBD1 (5 bases). In DNA, the CDR3 is TGTGCCAGCAGGATACTCAGGGCACCCTACGAGCAGTACTTC. Translated, it gives CASRILRAPYEQYF.